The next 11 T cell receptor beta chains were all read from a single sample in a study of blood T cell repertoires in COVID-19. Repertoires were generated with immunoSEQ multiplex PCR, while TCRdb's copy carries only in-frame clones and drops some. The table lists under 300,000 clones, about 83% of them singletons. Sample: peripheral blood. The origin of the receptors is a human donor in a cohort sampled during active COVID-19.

This chain's CDR3 is CASSDYRGAEKLFF. For the CDR3, the DNA is TGTGCCAGCAGTGATTACAGGGGGGCTGAAAAACTGTTTTTT. The chain links TRBV2 to TRBJ1-4; 8 nucleotides match TRBD1. Germline-derived CDR1 and CDR2 are SNHLY and FYNNEI. V lost 3 bases, J lost 7 bases, and 4 bases stayed unmatched. The CDR3 totals 14 residues.

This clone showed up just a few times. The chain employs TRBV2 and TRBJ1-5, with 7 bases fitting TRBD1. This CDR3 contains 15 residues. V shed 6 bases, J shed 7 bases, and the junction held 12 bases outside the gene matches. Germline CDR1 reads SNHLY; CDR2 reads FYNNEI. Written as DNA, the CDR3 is TGTGCCAGCAGGCCCAACGACAGGGTTTGGCAGCCCCAGCATTTT. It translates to CASRPNDRVWQPQHF.

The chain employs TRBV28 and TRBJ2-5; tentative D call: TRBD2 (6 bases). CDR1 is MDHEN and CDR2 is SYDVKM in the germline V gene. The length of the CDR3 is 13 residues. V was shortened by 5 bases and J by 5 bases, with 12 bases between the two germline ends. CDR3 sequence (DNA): TGTGCCAGCAGTGGAGCGGGTCGGGAGACCCAGTACTTC. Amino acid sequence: CASSGAGRETQYF.

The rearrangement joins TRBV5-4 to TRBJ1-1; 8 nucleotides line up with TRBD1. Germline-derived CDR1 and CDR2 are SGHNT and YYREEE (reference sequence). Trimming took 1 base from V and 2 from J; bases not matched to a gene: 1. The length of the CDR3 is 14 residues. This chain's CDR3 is CASSLTGGNTEAFF. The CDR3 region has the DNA TGTGCCAGCAGCTTGACAGGGGGAAACACTGAAGCTTTCTTT.

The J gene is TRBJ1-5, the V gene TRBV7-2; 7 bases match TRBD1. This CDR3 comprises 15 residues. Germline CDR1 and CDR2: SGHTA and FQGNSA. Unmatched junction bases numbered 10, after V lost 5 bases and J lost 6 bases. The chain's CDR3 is CASSTRRQGGQPQHF. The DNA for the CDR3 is TGTGCCAGCAGCACCCGTAGGCAGGGGGGTCAGCCCCAGCATTTT.

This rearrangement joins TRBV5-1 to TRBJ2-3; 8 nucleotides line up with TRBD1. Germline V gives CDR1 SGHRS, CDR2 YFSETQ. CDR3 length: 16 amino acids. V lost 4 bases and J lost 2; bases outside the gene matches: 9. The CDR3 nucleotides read TGCGCCAGCAGCCCCGGACAGGGAATTTTCACAGATACGCAGTATTTT. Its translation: CASSPGQGIFTDTQYF.

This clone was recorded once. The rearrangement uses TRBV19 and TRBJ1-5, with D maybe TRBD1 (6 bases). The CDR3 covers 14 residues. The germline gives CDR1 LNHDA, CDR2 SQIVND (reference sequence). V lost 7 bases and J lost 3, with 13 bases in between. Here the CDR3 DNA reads TGTGCCAGTATGGAGACAGGCCTCAATCAGCCCCAGCATTTT. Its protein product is CASMETGLNQPQHF.

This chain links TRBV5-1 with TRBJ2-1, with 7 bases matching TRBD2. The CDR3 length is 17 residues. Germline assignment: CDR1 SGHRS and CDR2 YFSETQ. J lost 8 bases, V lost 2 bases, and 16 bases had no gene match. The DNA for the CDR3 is TGCGCCAGCAGCTTCCAAGGGGACTATCCAAAAGGGGATGAGCAGTTCTTC. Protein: CASSFQGDYPKGDEQFF.

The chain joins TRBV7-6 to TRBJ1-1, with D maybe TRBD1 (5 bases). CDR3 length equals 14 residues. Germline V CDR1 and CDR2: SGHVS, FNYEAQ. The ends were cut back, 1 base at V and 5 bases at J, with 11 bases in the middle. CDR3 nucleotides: TGTGCCAGCAGCTTAGGACGGGGGGGTACTGAAGCTTTCTTT. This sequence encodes CASSLGRGGTEAFF.

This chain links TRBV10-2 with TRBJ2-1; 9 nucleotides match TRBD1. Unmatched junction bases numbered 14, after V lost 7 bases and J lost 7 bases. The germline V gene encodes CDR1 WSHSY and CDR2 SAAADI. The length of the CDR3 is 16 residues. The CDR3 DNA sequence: TGCGCCAGCACCAGATTGGGACAGGGTGGTACAAATGAGCAGTTCTTC. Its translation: CASTRLGQGGTNEQFF.

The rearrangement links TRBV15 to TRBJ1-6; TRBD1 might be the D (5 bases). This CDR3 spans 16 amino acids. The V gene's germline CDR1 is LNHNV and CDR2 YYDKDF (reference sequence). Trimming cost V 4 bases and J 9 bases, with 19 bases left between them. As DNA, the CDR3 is TGTGCCACCAGCACAATCGGGGGGACTAGGGGTTCACCCCTCCACTTT. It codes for CATSTIGGTRGSPLHF.